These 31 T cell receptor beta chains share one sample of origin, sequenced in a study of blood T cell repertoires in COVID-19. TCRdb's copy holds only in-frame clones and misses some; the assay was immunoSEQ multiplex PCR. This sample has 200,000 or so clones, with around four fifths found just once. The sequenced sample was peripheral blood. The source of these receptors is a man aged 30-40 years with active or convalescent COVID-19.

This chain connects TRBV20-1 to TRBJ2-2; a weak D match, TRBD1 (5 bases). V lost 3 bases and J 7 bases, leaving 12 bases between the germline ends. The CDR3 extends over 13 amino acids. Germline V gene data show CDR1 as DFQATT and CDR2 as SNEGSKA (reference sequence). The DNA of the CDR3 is TGCAGTGCTAGTGGGCAGGGTAACGGGGAGCTGTTTTTT. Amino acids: CSASGQGNGELFF.

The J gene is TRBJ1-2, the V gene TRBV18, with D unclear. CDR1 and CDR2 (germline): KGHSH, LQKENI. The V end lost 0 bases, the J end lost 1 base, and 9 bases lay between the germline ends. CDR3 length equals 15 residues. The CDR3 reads CASSPPSRNNYGYTF. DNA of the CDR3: TGTGCCAGCTCACCACCGAGCCGCAATAACTATGGCTACACCTTC.

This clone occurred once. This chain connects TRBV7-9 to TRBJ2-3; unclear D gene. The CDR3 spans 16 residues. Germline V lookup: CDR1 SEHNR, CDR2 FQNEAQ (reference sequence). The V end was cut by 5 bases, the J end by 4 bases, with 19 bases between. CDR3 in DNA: TGTGCCAGCAGCCCCACCGGGTCCTCACCGCCAGATACGCAGTATTTT. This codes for CASSPTGSSPPDTQYF.

The CDR3 protein is CASSPLPGGGNEKLFF. The CDR3 DNA reads TGCGCCAGCAGCCCTCTACCGGGAGGGGGAAATGAAAAACTGTTTTTT. This chain connects TRBV5-1 to TRBJ1-4; TRBD1 is a possible D gene (6 bases). The CDR3 spans 16 residues. The V and J ends lost 4 bases and 5 bases respectively, with 18 bases between them. The V gene's germline CDR1 is SGHRS and CDR2 YFSETQ.

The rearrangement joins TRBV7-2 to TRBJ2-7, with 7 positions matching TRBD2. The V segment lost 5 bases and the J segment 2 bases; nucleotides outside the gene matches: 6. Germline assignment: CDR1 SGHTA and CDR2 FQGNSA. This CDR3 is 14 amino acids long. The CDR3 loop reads CASSRGLVPYEQYF. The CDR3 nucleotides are TGTGCCAGCAGCCGTGGACTAGTTCCCTACGAGCAGTACTTC.

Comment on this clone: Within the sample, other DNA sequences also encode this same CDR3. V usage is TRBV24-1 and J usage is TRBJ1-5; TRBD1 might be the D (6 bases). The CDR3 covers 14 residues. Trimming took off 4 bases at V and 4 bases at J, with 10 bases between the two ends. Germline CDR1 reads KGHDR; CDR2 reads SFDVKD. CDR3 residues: CATSEGQPNQPQHF. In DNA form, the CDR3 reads TGTGCCACCAGTGAAGGACAGCCTAATCAGCCCCAGCATTTT.

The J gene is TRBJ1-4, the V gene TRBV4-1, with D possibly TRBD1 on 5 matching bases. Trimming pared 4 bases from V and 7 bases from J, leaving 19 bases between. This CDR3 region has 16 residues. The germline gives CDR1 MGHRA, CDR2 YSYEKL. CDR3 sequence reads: CASSPAGSGVGEKLFF. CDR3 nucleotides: TGCGCCAGCAGCCCAGCCGGATCGGGGGTGGGTGAAAAACTGTTTTTT.

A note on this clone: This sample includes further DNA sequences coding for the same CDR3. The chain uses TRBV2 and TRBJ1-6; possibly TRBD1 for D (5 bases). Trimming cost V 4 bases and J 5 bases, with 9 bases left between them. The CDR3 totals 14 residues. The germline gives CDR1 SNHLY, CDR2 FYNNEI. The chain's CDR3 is CASSVRVDNSPLHF. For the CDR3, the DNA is TGTGCCAGCAGTGTCAGGGTCGATAATTCACCCCTCCACTTT.

CDR3 in amino acids: CASSQQEPGELFF. Here the CDR3 DNA reads TGTGCCAGCAGCCAACAGGAACCCGGGGAGCTGTTTTTT. The genes are TRBV9 and TRBJ2-2; D perhaps matches TRBD1 (5 bases). Trimming took off 4 bases at V and 6 bases at J, with 10 bases between the two ends. Germline loops: CDR1 SGDLS, CDR2 YYNGEE. This CDR3 comprises 13 residues. The variable domain in full, with the rest retrieved from reference TRBV9 and TRBJ2-2, is DSGVTQTPKHLITATGQRVTLRCSPRSGDLSVYWYQQSLDQGLQFLIQYYNGEERAKGNILERFSAQQFPDLHSELNLSSLELGDSALYFCASSQQEPGELFFGEGSRLTVL.

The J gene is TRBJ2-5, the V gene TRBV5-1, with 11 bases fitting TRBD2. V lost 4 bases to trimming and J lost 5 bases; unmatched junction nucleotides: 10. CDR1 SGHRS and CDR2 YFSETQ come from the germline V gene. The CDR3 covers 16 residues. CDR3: CASSRGVAGGPETQYF. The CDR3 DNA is TGCGCCAGCAGCCGCGGGGTAGCGGGGGGGCCCGAGACCCAGTACTTC.

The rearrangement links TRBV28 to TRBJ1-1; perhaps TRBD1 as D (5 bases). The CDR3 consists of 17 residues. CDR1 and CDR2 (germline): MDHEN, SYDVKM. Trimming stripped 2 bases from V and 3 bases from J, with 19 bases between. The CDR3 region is CASSLNWNGGTDTEAFF. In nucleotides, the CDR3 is TGTGCCAGCAGTTTAAATTGGAACGGGGGTACGGACACTGAAGCTTTCTTT.

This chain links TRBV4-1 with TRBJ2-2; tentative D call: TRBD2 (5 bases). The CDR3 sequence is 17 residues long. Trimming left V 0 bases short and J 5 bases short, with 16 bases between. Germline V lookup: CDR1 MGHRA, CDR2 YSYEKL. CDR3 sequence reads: CASSQDGPLPGTGELFF. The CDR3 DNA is TGCGCCAGCAGCCAAGATGGCCCCCTCCCGGGGACCGGGGAGCTGTTTTTT.

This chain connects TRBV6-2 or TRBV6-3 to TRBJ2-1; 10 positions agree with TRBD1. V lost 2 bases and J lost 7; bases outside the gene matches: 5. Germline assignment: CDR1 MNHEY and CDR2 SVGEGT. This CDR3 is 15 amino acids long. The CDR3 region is CASSYGQGVANEQFF. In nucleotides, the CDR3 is TGTGCCAGCAGTTACGGACAGGGGGTGGCGAATGAGCAGTTCTTC.

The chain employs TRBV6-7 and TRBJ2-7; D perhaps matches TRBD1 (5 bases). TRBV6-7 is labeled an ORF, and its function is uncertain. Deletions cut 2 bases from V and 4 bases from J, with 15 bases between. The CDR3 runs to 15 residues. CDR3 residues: CASSYDRQLFYEQYV. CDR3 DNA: TGTGCCAGCAGTTACGACAGACAATTATTTTACGAGCAGTACGTC.

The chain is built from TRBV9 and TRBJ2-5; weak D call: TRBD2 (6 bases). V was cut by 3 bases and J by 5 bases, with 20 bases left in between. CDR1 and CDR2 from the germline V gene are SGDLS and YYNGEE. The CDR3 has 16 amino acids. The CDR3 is CASSGPSLAVVETQYF. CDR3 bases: TGTGCCAGCAGCGGACCCTCATTAGCGGTCGTGGAGACCCAGTACTTC.

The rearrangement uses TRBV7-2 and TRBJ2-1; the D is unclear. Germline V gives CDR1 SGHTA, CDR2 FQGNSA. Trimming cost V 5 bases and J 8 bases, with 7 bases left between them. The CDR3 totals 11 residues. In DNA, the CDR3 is TGTGCCAGCAGCCCCCTCCATGAGCAGTTCTTC. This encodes CASSPLHEQFF.

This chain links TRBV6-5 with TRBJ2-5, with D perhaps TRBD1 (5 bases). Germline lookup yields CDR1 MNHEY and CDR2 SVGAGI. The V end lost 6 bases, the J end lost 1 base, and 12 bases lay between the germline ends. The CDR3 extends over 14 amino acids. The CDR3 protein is CASSRQLFQETQYF. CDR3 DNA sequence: TGTGCCAGCAGCAGACAGCTTTTCCAAGAGACCCAGTACTTC.

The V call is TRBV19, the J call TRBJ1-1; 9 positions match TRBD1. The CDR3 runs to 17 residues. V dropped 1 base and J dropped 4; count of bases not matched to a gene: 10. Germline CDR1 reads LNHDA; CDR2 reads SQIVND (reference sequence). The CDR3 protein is CASSIARYRGRGTEAFF. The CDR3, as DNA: TGTGCCAGTAGTATAGCCCGCTACAGGGGGCGCGGCACTGAAGCTTTCTTT.

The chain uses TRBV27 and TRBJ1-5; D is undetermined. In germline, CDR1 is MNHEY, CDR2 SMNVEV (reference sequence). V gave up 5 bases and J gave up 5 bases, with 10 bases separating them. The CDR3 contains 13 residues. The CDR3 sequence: CASSPVTDQPQHF. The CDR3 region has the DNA TGTGCCAGCAGTCCCGTCACGGATCAGCCCCAGCATTTT.

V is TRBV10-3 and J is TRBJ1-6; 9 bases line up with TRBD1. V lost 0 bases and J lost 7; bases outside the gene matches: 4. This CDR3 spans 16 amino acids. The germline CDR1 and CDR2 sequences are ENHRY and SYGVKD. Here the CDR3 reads CAISESTGQGNSPLHF. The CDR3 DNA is TGTGCCATCAGTGAGTCGACGGGACAGGGAAATTCACCCCTCCACTTT.

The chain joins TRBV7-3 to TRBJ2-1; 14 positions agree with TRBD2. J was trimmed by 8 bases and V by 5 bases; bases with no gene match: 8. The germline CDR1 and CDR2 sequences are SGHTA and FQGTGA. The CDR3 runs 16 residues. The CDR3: CASSPSGLAGGDEQFF. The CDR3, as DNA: TGTGCCAGCAGCCCCTCAGGACTAGCGGGGGGCGATGAGCAGTTCTTC.

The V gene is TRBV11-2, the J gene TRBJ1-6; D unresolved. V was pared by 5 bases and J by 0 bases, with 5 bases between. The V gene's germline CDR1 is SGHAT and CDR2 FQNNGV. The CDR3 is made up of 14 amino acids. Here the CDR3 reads CASSASSYNSPLHF. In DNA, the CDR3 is TGTGCCAGCAGCGCGAGCTCCTATAATTCACCCCTCCACTTT.

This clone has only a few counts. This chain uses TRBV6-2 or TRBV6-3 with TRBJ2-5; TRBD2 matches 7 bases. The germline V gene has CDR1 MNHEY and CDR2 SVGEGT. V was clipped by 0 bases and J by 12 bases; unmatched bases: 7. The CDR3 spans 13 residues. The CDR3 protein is CASSYSETSLKYF. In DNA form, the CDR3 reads TGTGCCAGCAGTTACTCCGAGACTAGCTTAAAGTACTTC.

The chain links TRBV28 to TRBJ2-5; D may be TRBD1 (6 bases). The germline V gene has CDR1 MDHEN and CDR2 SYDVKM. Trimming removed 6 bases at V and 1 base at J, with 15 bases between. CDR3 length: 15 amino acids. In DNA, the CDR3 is TGTGCCAGCAGACCCTCGACAGGTCCCCAAGAGACCCAGTACTTC. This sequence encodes CASRPSTGPQETQYF.

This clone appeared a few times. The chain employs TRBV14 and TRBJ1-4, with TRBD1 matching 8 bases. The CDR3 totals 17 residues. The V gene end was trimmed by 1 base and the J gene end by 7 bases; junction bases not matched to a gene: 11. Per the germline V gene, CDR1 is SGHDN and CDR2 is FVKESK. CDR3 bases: TGTGCCAGCAGCCAAGGGAGGAGACAGGGGACCAGTGAAAAACTGTTTTTT. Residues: CASSQGRRQGTSEKLFF.

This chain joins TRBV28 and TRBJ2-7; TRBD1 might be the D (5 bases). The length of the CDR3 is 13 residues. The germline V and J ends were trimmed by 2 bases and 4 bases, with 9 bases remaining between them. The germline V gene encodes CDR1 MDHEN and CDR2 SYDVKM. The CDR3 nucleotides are TGTGCCAGCAGTTTAGGGGCCCTATACGAGCAGTACGTC. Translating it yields CASSLGALYEQYV.

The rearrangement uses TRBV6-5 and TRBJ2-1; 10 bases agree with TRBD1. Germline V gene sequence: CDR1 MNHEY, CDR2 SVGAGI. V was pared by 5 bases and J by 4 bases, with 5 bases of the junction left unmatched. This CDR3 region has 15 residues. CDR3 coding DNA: TGTGCCAGCAGTCCCGGGACAGGGGCGTACAATGAGCAGTTCTTC. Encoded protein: CASSPGTGAYNEQFF.

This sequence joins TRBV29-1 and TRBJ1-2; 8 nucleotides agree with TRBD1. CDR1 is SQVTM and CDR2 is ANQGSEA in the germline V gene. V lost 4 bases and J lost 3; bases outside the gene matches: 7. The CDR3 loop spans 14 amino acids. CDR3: CSVAAGGAYYGYTF. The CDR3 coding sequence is TGCAGCGTTGCCGCAGGGGGCGCATACTATGGCTACACCTTC. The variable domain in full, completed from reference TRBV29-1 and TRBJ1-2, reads SAVISQKPSRDICQRGTSLTIQCQVDSQVTMMFWYRQQPGQSLTLIATANQGSEATYESGFVIDKFPISRPNLTFSTLTVSNMSPEDSSIYLCSVAAGGAYYGYTFGSGTRLTVV.

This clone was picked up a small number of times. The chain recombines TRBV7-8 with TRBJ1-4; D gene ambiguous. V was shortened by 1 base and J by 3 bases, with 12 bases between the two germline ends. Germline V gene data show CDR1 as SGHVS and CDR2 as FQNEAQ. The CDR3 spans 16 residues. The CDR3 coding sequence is TGTGCCAGCAGCTTAGACAGATGGATCTCTAATGAAAAACTGTTTTTT. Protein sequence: CASSLDRWISNEKLFF.

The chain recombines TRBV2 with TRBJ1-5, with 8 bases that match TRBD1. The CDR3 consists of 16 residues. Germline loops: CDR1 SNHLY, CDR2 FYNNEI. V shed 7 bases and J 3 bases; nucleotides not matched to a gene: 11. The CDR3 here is CASTPDRAVLNQPQHF. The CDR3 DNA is TGTGCCAGCACTCCGGACAGGGCCGTCCTCAATCAGCCCCAGCATTTT.

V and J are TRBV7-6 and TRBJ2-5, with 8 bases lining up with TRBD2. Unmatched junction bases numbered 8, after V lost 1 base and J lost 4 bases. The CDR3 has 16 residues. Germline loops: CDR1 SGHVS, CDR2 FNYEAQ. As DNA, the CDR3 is TGTGCCAGCAGCTTAGGAGACGGGAGGGCCGGAGAGACCCAGTACTTC. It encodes CASSLGDGRAGETQYF.